This TCR beta chain emerged from a study of T cell responses to AZD1222 COVID-19 vaccine. Second-dose intervals of approximately 4 or approximately 12 weeks were pooled. Study-wide results and caveats: As reported, nearly half of all spike-specific TCRs target variant regions that are unmutated. The sample set comprised mostly white British donors with more females, and clonal diversity was possibly underestimated.

In the case of this clone: The antigen is not known.

With 3 bases removed from V and 4 bases from J, the gap between germline ends came to 17 bases. The CDR3 sequence is 15 residues long. From germline, CDR1 is SGHRS and CDR2 YFSETQ. Using immunoSEQ multiplex PCR, the repertoire was profiled, and TCRdb retains in-frame clones only, with some absent. The sample gives some 200,000 clones, 80% to 95% of which show up once; 3% to 3.5% is in the top ten. The sequence was obtained from an adult who received the AZD1222 COVID-19 vaccine. Here the sequenced sample was peripheral blood, taken 28 days after the second AZD1222 dose. This chain joins TRBV5-1 and TRBJ2-7, with D unclear. For the CDR3, the DNA is TGCGCCAGCAGCTCGCCCTCTAGAGCGCGTTACGAGCAGTACTTC. This codes for CASSSPSRARYEQYF. The full variable domain, with the rest looked up from reference TRBV5-1 and TRBJ2-7, is KAGVTQTPRYLIKTRGQQVTLSCSPISGHRSVSWYQQTPGQGLQFLFEYFSETQRNKGNFPGRFSGRQFSNSRSEMNVSTLELGDSALYLCASSSPSRARYEQYFGPGTRLTVT.